This T cell receptor beta chain was found in a study of a mutant IDH1 vaccine in newly diagnosed glioma. Across the study: Vaccination started 4-6 weeks after radiotherapy alone, or with temozolomide cycles.

Details on this clone: The antigen is undetermined.

General study results and limits: Detectable vaccine-induced immune responses arose in about 93% of patients.

Here immunoSEQ multiplex PCR was the method, and the copy in TCRdb shows in-frame clones only, minus some. The sample comprises tens of thousands of clones, around 84% of which are singletons, and 1.5% to 2% rests with the top ten. Noted time point: week 35, safety follow-up. The vaccine gave 300 ug of a 20-mer mutant IDH1 peptide subcutaneously per dose. The CDR3 is 15 amino acids. The germline V gene has CDR1 MNHEY and CDR2 SMNVEV (reference sequence). V trimming: 6 bases; J trimming: 1 base; junction bases outside the gene matches: 7. This clonotype originated in a man younger than 40 with glioma. The input for sequencing was PBMCs, taken from a glioma patient whose treatment included an IDH1 peptide vaccine. V is TRBV27 and J is TRBJ2-7, with 9 bases identical to TRBD2. The DNA of the CDR3 is TGTGCCAGCAGCCCGACTAGCGGATCATCCTACGAGCAGTACTTC. Protein: CASSPTSGSSYEQYF.